This entry lists 15 T cell receptor beta chains sequenced from one sample in a study of OX40 agonist ivuxolimab in advanced cancers. Sequencing was performed with immunoSEQ multiplex PCR; in TCRdb, only in-frame clones are kept and a portion is missing. The sample has 71,000 or so clones, nearly 95% seen once. The starting material was CD4+ or CD8+ T cells sorted from blood, obtained in a trial of the OX40 agonist ivuxolimab. The receptors were sampled from an adult with an advanced solid tumor such as melanoma, head and neck, liver or kidney cancer.

This sequence joins TRBV27 and TRBJ2-1; 9 bases agree with TRBD2. The V and J ends lost 2 bases and 2 bases, in that order; junction bases with no gene match: 4. The CDR3 is 16 amino acids. Germline CDR1 and CDR2: MNHEY and SMNVEV (reference sequence). The CDR3 DNA reads TGTGCCAGCAGTTTAGCGGGGGGGGTTGCCTACAATGAGCAGTTCTTC. Translated: CASSLAGGVAYNEQFF.

This clone appeared a few times. This rearrangement joins TRBV6-6 to TRBJ1-2, with D tentatively TRBD1 (6 bases). V dropped 5 bases and J dropped 8 bases, with 15 bases sitting between them. Per germline, CDR1 MNHNY and CDR2 SVGAGI (reference sequence). The CDR3 is made up of 13 amino acids. The CDR3 protein is CASSPTGKGGYTF. The CDR3 region has the DNA TGTGCCAGCAGTCCCACAGGGAAAGGAGGCTACACCTTC.

V usage is TRBV5-6 and J usage is TRBJ2-5; D is unresolved. Judging by the DNA end, TRBJ2-7 fits better; the J call may be wrong. CDR3 length equals 12 residues. Germline loops: CDR1 SGHDT, CDR2 YYEEEE. The CDR3, as DNA: TGTGCCAGCAGCTTGGTTCGGAACGAGCAGTACTTC. Translating it yields CASSLVRNEQYF.

The V gene is TRBV7-9, the J gene TRBJ2-4; 8 nucleotides agree with TRBD2. CDR1 is SEHNR and CDR2 is FQNEAQ in the germline V gene (reference sequence). This CDR3 spans 18 amino acids. V lost 5 bases to trimming and J lost 4 bases; unmatched junction nucleotides: 16. CDR3 DNA sequence: TGTGCCAGCAGCAGTCGACTAGCGAGGGTTGGGGTGAAAAACATTCAGTACTTC. It encodes CASSSRLARVGVKNIQYF.

V and J are TRBV29-1 and TRBJ1-2, with 12 bases lining up with TRBD1. Looked up from germline, CDR1 is SQVTM and CDR2 is ANQGSEA. This CDR3 contains 16 residues. Unmatched junction bases numbered 12, after V lost 2 bases and J lost 8 bases. The CDR3 region is CSVEPTARDRGQGYTF. The CDR3 DNA sequence: TGCAGCGTTGAACCAACAGCCCGGGACAGGGGGCAAGGCTACACCTTC.

The gene calls are TRBV27 and TRBJ2-5, with 10 bases aligning to TRBD2. V lost 4 bases to trimming and J lost 3 bases; unmatched junction nucleotides: 2. The CDR3 has 14 amino acids. Germline CDR1 reads MNHEY; CDR2 reads SMNVEV (reference sequence). Here the CDR3 reads CASSYLAGEETQYF. Written as DNA, the CDR3 is TGTGCCAGCAGTTACCTAGCGGGGGAAGAGACCCAGTACTTC.

The CDR3 is CASSHDTTEDTEAFF. In nucleotides, the CDR3 is TGTGCCAGCAGCCACGACACCACGGAGGACACTGAAGCTTTCTTT. J is TRBJ1-1 and V is TRBV11-3; no definite D call. This CDR3 has 15 amino acids. Per the germline V gene, CDR1 is SGHNT and CDR2 is YENEEA. V lost 5 bases and J 3 bases, leaving 16 bases between the germline ends.

The chain couples TRBV19 to TRBJ1-2; D ambiguous. The CDR3 consists of 11 residues. In germline, CDR1 is LNHDA, CDR2 SQIVND (reference sequence). V dropped 10 bases and J dropped 7 bases, with 13 bases sitting between them. The CDR3 sequence is CATTGVSGYTF. The DNA for the CDR3 is TGTGCCACCACTGGGGTCAGTGGCTACACCTTC.

The gene calls are TRBV9 and TRBJ1-1; D might be TRBD1 (5 bases). The CDR3 runs 14 residues. Germline CDR1 reads SGDLS; CDR2 reads YYNGEE. Trimming took off 5 bases at V and 4 bases at J, with 15 bases between the two ends. The CDR3 region has the DNA TGTGCCAGCAGACCTATGAGCAGGGTCACTGAAGCTTTCTTT. Translated, it gives CASRPMSRVTEAFF.

This clone has just a few counts. The chain couples TRBV29-1 to TRBJ2-2; D uncertain. Trimming removed 7 bases at V and 2 bases at J, with 17 bases between. The germline gives CDR1 SQVTM, CDR2 ANQGSEA. CDR3 length: 15 amino acids. CDR3 sequence reads: CSARHHILNTGELFF. CDR3 nucleotides: TGCAGCGCACGACACCATATTCTCAACACCGGGGAGCTGTTTTTT.

The CDR3 loop reads CASIPASGVSNEQFF. The CDR3 region has the DNA TGTGCCAGCATCCCCGCTAGCGGGGTTTCCAATGAGCAGTTCTTC. This chain joins TRBV21-1 and TRBJ2-1; TRBD2 reflects the table's D call only, with no check against the DNA. TRBV21-1 is a pseudogene. CDR3 length: 15 residues.

The chain links TRBV27 to TRBJ2-7, with unresolved D. V gave up 0 bases and J gave up 4 bases, with 10 bases separating them. The CDR3 length is 14 residues. Germline CDR1 and CDR2: MNHEY and SMNVEV (reference sequence). The CDR3 spells CASSLSAGFYEQYF. CDR3 nucleotide sequence: TGTGCCAGCAGTTTATCGGCAGGTTTTTACGAGCAGTACTTC.

J is TRBJ2-5 and V is TRBV11-2; D unclear. The germline V and J ends were trimmed by 1 base and 5 bases, with 11 bases remaining between them. Germline lookup yields CDR1 SGHAT and CDR2 FQNNGV. This CDR3 region has 14 residues. The CDR3 loop reads CASSLVPFRETQYF. The DNA of the CDR3 is TGTGCCAGCAGCTTAGTTCCTTTTCGGGAGACCCAGTACTTC.

J is TRBJ2-6 and V is TRBV5-8, with 12 bases that match TRBD1. V was pared by 4 bases and J by 0 bases, with 8 bases of the junction left unmatched. The germline V gene has CDR1 SGHTS and CDR2 YDEGEE. The CDR3 sequence is 19 residues long. The chain's CDR3 is CASSLGTGGPLSGANVLTF. CDR3 nucleotides: TGTGCCAGCAGCCTCGGGACAGGGGGCCCACTCTCTGGGGCCAACGTCCTGACTTTC.

Here the CDR3 DNA reads TGTGCCAGTAGCCTCGATCGGGGTTTGGCCTACAATGAGCAGTTCTTC. This sequence encodes CASSLDRGLAYNEQFF. The rearrangement uses TRBV19 and TRBJ2-1; TRBD2 is a possible D gene (5 bases). The germline V gene encodes CDR1 LNHDA and CDR2 SQIVND (reference sequence). Trimming removed 6 bases from V and 2 bases from J, with 17 bases in between. This CDR3 region has 16 residues.